A selection of T cell receptor beta chains follows, all from one sample in a study of blood T cell repertoires in COVID-19. Using immunoSEQ multiplex PCR, the repertoire was profiled, and TCRdb retains in-frame clones only, with some absent. The table shows 77,000 or so clones, with roughly 85% occurring only once. Material: peripheral blood. These receptors were taken from a man older than 75 with acute or convalescent COVID-19. The CDR3 runs from the conserved cysteine through the conserved F or W. D genes are given only for firm matches. The size entry is marked missing in some rows and otherwise reads once, few, many or a size class.

J gene: TRBJ1-5
V gene: TRBV28
clone size: once
D gene: TRBD1
CDR3 DNA: TGTGCCAGCAGATCCTCGACAGGGCAACACGTTCAGCCCCAGCATTTT
CDR3 protein: CASRSSTGQHVQPQHF

J gene: TRBJ1-6
V gene: TRBV2
clone size: NA
D gene: TRBD1
CDR3 DNA: TGTGCCAGCAGTGAGGGGGACAGGGATAATTCACCCCTCCACTTT
CDR3 protein: CASSEGDRDNSPLHF

J gene: TRBJ2-1
V gene: TRBV5-5
clone size: NA
D gene: TRBD1
CDR3 DNA: TGTGCCAGCAGCGCCAGACAGGGTGGCTACAATGAGCAGTTCTTC
CDR3 protein: CASSARQGGYNEQFF

J gene: TRBJ2-2
V gene: TRBV7-3
clone size: NA
D gene: TRBD1
CDR3 DNA: TGTGCCAGCAGCCCACACCCCGGGACAGGAAACACCGGGGAGCTGTTTTTT
CDR3 protein: CASSPHPGTGNTGELFF

J gene: TRBJ1-2
V gene: TRBV10-2
clone size: NA
D gene: TRBD1
CDR3 DNA: TGCGCCAGCTCGGCAGGGGGTAACTATGGCTACACCTTC
CDR3 protein: CASSAGGNYGYTF

J gene: TRBJ2-1
V gene: TRBV7-6
clone size: NA
D gene: NA
CDR3 DNA: TGTGCCAGCAGCATAAGGACAGAGTTCTACAATGAGCAGTTCTTC
CDR3 protein: CASSIRTEFYNEQFF

J gene: TRBJ2-2
V gene: TRBV5-1
clone size: once
D gene: TRBD1
CDR3 DNA: TGCGCCAGCAGCCTCACAGGGGGCAAATTGGCCGGGGAGCTGTTTTTT
CDR3 protein: CASSLTGGKLAGELFF

J gene: TRBJ1-4
V gene: TRBV5-4
clone size: NA
D gene: NA
CDR3 DNA: TGTGCCAGCAGCCCGGCGGTCGCAACTAATGAAAAACTGTTTTTT
CDR3 protein: CASSPAVATNEKLFF

J gene: TRBJ2-2
V gene: TRBV24-1
clone size: NA
D gene: NA
CDR3 DNA: TGTGCCACCAGTGATTTAGGGGTAGGGGCCGGGGAGCTGTTTTTT
CDR3 protein: CATSDLGVGAGELFF

J gene: TRBJ2-5
V gene: TRBV7-2
clone size: few
D gene: TRBD2
CDR3 DNA: TGTGCCAGTTTCCGGGGGGGCAGTGGGGAGACCCAGTACTTC
CDR3 protein: CASFRGGSGETQYF

J gene: TRBJ1-2
V gene: TRBV19
clone size: NA
D gene: TRBD1
CDR3 DNA: TGTGCCAGTAGTAGGTATTGGACAGGGAACTATGGCTACACCTTC
CDR3 protein: CASSRYWTGNYGYTF

J gene: TRBJ2-2
V gene: TRBV2
clone size: few
D gene: TRBD1
CDR3 DNA: TGTGCCAGCAGGGGGACAGGGAGAAACACCGGGGAGCTGTTTTTT
CDR3 protein: CASRGTGRNTGELFF

J gene: TRBJ2-7
V gene: TRBV10-3
clone size: few
D gene: TRBD1
CDR3 DNA: TGTGCCATCAGTGAGGCCCGGACAGGGGACGGCTACGAGCAGTACTTC
CDR3 protein: CAISEARTGDGYEQYF

J gene: TRBJ2-3
V gene: TRBV3-1/TRBV3-2
clone size: NA
D gene: TRBD2
CDR3 DNA: TGTGCCAGCAGCCAAGATCTAGCGGGGGGGCCAGATACGCAGTATTTT
CDR3 protein: CASSQDLAGGPDTQYF

J gene: TRBJ2-1
V gene: TRBV28
clone size: NA
D gene: NA
CDR3 DNA: TGTGCCAGCAGTTTAGTCCAGGGAGGCAATGAGCAGTTCTTC
CDR3 protein: CASSLVQGGNEQFF